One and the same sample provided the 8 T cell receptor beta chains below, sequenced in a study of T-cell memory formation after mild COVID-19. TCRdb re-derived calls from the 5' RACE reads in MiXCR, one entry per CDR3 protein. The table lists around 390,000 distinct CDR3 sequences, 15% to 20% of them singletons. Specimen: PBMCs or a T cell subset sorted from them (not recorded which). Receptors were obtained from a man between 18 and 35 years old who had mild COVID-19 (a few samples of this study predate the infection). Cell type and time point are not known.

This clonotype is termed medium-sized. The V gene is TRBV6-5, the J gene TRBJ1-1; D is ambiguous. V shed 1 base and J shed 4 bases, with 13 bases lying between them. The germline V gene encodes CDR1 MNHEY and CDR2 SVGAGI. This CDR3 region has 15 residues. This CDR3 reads CASSYYPGRGTEAFF. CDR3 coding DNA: TGTGCCAGCAGTTACTACCCCGGTCGGGGCACTGAAGCTTTCTTT.

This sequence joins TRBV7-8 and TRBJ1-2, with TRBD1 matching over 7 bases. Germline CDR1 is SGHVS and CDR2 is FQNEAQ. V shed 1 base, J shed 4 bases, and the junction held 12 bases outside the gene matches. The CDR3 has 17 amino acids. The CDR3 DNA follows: TGTGCCAGCAGCTTAGATATAGGGGGGACAGTGTCCTATGGCTACACCTTC. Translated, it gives CASSLDIGGTVSYGYTF.

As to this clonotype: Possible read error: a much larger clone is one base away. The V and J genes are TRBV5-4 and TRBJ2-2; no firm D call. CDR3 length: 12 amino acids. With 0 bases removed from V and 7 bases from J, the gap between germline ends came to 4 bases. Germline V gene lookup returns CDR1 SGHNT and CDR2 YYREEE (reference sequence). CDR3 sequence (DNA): TGTGCCAGCAGCTTGGAGGTCGGGGAGCTGTTTTTT. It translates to CASSLEVGELFF.

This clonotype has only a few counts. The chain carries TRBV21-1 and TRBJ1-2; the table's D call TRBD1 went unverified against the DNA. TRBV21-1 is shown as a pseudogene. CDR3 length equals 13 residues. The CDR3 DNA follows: TGTGCCAGCAGCACCAGGGGGTTTCATGGCTACACCTTC. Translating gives CASSTRGFHGYTF.

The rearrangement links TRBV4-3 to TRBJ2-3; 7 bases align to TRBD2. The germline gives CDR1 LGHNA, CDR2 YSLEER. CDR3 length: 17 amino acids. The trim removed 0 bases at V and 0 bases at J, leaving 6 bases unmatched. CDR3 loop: CASSQDQRRGSTDTQYF. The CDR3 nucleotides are TGCGCCAGCAGCCAAGATCAGCGGCGGGGGAGCACAGATACGCAGTATTTT.

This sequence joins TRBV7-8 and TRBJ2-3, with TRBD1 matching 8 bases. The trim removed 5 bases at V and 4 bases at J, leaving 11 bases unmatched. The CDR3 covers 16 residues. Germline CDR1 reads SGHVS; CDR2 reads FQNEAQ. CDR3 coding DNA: TGTGCCAGCAGCGCAACAGGGGGTCGAGCTGCAGATACGCAGTATTTT. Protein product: CASSATGGRAADTQYF.

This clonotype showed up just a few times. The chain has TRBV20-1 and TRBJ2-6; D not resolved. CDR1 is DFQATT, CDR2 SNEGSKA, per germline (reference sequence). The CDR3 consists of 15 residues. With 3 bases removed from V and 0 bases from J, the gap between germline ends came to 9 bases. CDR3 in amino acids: CSASGGYSGANVLTF. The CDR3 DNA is TGCAGTGCTAGCGGTGGTTACTCTGGGGCCAACGTCCTGACTTTC.

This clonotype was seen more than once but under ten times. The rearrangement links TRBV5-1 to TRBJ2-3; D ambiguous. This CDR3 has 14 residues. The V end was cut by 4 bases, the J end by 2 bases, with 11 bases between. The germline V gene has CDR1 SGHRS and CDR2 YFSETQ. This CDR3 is CASSVRSLTDTQYF. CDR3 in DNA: TGCGCCAGCAGCGTACGCAGCCTCACAGATACGCAGTATTTT.